This T cell receptor beta chain came from a study of T cells expressing NK-cell markers. Study-wide context: The TCR beta repertoires were obtained from sorted CD3+CD56+NKG2C+, CD3+CD56+NKG2C- and CD3+CD56-NKG2C+ T cells. Just one sequenced donor of eight was HCMV-seronegative, while seven were seropositive.

The CDR3 is 15 residues long. The germline V gene encodes CDR1 SGHTA and CDR2 FQGNSA. With UMIs, 5'RACE template switching was used to make TCR beta cDNA. TCRdb processed the 5' RACE reads again and assigns one entry to each CDR3 protein, with no DNA. Its table lists roughly 180,000 distinct CDR3 sequences. The V gene is TRBV7-2, the J gene TRBJ1-3. The sample was blood T cells: a sorted CD56 or NKG2C T cell subset, CD4+ or CD8+ T cells, or bulk PBMC T cells (not recorded which). This receptor was identified in a man between 18 and 69 years old in good health. CDR3: CASSFDGYSGNTIYF.